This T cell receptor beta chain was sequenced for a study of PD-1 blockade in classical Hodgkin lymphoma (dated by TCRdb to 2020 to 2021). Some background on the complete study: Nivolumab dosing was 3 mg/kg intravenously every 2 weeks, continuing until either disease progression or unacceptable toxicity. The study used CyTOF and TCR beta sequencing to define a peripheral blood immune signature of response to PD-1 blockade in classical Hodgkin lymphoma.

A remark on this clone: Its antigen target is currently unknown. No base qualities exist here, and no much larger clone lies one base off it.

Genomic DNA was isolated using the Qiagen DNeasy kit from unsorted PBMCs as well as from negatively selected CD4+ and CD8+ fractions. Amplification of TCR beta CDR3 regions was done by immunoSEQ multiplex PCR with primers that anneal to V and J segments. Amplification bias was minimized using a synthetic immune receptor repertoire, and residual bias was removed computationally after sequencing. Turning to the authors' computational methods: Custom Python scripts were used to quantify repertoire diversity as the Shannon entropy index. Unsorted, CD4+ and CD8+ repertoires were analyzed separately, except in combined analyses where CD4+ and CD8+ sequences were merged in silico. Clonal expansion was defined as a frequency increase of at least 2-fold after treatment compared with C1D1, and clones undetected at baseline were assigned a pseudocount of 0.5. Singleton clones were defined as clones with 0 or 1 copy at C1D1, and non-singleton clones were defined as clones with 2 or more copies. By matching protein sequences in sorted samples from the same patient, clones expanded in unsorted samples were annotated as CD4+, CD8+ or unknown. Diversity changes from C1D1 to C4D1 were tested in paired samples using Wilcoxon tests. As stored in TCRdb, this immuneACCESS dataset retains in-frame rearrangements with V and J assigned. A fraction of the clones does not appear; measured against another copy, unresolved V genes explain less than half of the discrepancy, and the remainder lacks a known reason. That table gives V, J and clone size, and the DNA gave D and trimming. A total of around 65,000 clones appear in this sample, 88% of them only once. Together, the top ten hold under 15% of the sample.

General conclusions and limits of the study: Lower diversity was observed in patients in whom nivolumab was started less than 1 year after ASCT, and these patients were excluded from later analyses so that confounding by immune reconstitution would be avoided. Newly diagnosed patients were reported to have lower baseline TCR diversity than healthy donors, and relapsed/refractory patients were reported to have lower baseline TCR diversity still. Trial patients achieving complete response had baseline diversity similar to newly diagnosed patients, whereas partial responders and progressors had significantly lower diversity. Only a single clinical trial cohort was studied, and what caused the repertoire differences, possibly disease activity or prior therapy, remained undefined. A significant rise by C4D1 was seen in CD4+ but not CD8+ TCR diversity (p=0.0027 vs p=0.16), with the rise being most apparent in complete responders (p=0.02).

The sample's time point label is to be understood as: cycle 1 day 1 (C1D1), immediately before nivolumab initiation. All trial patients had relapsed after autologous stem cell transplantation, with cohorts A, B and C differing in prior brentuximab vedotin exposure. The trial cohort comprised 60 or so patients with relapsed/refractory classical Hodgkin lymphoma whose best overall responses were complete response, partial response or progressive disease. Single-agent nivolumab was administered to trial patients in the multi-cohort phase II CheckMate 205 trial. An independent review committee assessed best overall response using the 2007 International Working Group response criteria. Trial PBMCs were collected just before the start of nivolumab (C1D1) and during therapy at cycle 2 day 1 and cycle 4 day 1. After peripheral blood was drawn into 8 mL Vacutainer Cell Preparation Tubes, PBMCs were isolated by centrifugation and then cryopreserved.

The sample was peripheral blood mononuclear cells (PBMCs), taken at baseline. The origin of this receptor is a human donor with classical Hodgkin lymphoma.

The encoded CDR3 is CASSPGGGRTEAFF. The nucleotide sequence is TGCGCCAGCAGCCCTGGGGGGGGCAGGACTGAAGCTTTCTTT. Recombination linked TRBV5-1 to TRBJ1-1, and the D gene may be TRBD1, 6 bases matching. CDR1 and CDR2 (SGHRS, YFSETQ) derive from the germline V gene. Relative to germline, V is 4 bases shorter and J is 5 bases shorter, with 15 bases between their ends. Spanning cysteine to phenylalanine, the CDR3 consists of 14 amino acids. The retained sequence is limited to the CDR3, 42 bases, with the frame set at the first base.